One and the same sample provided the 15 T cell receptor beta chains below, sequenced in a study of control samples from healthy donors and cancer patients. TCRdb's table, derived via immunoSEQ multiplex PCR, lists solely in-frame clones and lacks some. The sample lists 90,000 to 100,000 clones, around 80% occurring once. Sequenced material: blood. All receptors derive from a woman between 25 and 40 years old in good health.

This clone was seen more than once but under ten times. The chain joins TRBV3-1 (or the pseudogene TRBV3-2) to TRBJ2-5; a possible D gene is TRBD1 (6 bases). V was shortened by 6 bases and J by 5 bases, with 16 bases between the two germline ends. The CDR3 is 14 amino acids. Looked up from germline, CDR1 is LGHDT and CDR2 is YNNKEL (reference sequence). CDR3 nucleotides: TGTGCCAGCAGTCGACCCCAGAGGGGGGAGACCCAGTACTTC. This translates into CASSRPQRGETQYF.

This sequence joins TRBV5-1 and TRBJ1-1; weak D call: TRBD1 (6 bases). The CDR3 has 14 amino acids. Trimming took off 6 bases at V and 0 bases at J, with 12 bases between the two ends. Germline lookup yields CDR1 SGHRS and CDR2 YFSETQ. CDR3 nucleotides: TGCGCCAGCAACAGGGAATCGATGAACACTGAAGCTTTCTTT. Its translation is CASNRESMNTEAFF.

The chain employs TRBV5-1 and TRBJ2-3; no firm D call. CDR1 is SGHRS, CDR2 YFSETQ, per germline. V lost 0 bases and J 2 bases, leaving 25 bases between the germline ends. The CDR3 loop spans 20 amino acids. CDR3 DNA: TGCGCCAGCAGCTTGGCCTCGGCCAAGCTAGTCCCCACAAACACAGATACGCAGTATTTT. It encodes CASSLASAKLVPTNTDTQYF.

The chain links TRBV5-6 to TRBJ2-1; 7 bases are shared with TRBD2. CDR1 is SGHDT, CDR2 YYEEEE, per germline. V lost 4 bases to trimming and J lost 6 bases; unmatched junction nucleotides: 7. This CDR3 contains 14 residues. The chain's CDR3 is CASSPSTSANEQFF. In nucleotides, the CDR3 is TGTGCCAGCAGCCCCAGTACTAGCGCCAATGAGCAGTTCTTC.

The V gene is TRBV4-2, the J gene TRBJ2-7, with a possible D match to TRBD2 (7 bases). The germline V and J ends were trimmed by 3 bases and 3 bases, with 15 bases remaining between them. The germline gives CDR1 LGHNA, CDR2 YNFKEQ. This CDR3 contains 15 residues. CDR3 residues: CASSQGGGGVYEQYF. Written as DNA, the CDR3 is TGTGCCAGCAGCCAGGGCGGGGGCGGGGTCTACGAGCAGTACTTC.

The CDR3 region is CASIRGLNEKLFF. The CDR3 DNA reads as TGTGCCAGCATAAGGGGCCTGAATGAAAAACTGTTTTTT. The chain couples TRBV6-5 to TRBJ1-4; possible D gene TRBD1, 5 bases. CDR3 length equals 13 residues. Trimming stripped 7 bases from V and 5 bases from J, with 11 bases between. CDR1 is MNHEY, CDR2 SVGAGI, per germline.

The chain employs TRBV5-1 and TRBJ2-3; the match to TRBD1 covers 7 bases. V lost 0 bases and J lost 6; bases outside the gene matches: 10. CDR1 is SGHRS, CDR2 YFSETQ, per germline. This CDR3 comprises 16 residues. CDR3 amino acids: CASSLVVQGRGDTQYF. CDR3 nucleotides: TGCGCCAGCAGCTTGGTTGTACAGGGGAGAGGTGATACGCAGTATTTT. The full variable domain, completed using reference TRBV5-1 and TRBJ2-3, is KAGVTQTPRYLIKTRGQQVTLSCSPISGHRSVSWYQQTPGQGLQFLFEYFSETQRNKGNFPGRFSGRQFSNSRSEMNVSTLELGDSALYLCASSLVVQGRGDTQYFGPGTRLTVL.

The chain has TRBV12-3 or TRBV12-4 and TRBJ2-5; 7 bases map to TRBD1. J gave up 5 bases and V 5 bases, and 2 bases lay outside the gene matches. CDR3 length: 12 residues. CDR3 protein: CASSDRDETQYF. The CDR3, as DNA: TGTGCCAGCAGTGACAGGGATGAGACCCAGTACTTC.

The V gene is TRBV5-6, the J gene TRBJ2-7; D remains ambiguous. The CDR3 is 13 residues long. V was shortened by 0 bases and J by 3 bases, with 7 bases between the two germline ends. The germline gives CDR1 SGHDT, CDR2 YYEEEE. This chain's CDR3 is CASSLGPGYEQYF. CDR3 coding DNA: TGTGCCAGCAGCTTGGGACCAGGCTACGAGCAGTACTTC.

This clone occurred a few times. The gene calls are TRBV4-3 and TRBJ1-5; tentative D call: TRBD1 (6 bases). Deletions cut 5 bases from V and 0 bases from J, with 23 bases between. Per germline, CDR1 LGHNA and CDR2 YSLEER. This CDR3 has 19 amino acids. The CDR3 loop reads CASSGLEDRPLYSNQPQHF. The CDR3 coding sequence is TGCGCCAGCAGCGGACTTGAGGACAGACCCCTTTATAGCAATCAGCCCCAGCATTTT.

The V and J genes are TRBV10-3 and TRBJ2-1; 11 bases line up with TRBD2. J was trimmed by 12 bases and V by 0 bases; bases with no gene match: 7. The germline gives CDR1 ENHRY, CDR2 SYGVKD. The CDR3 is 15 amino acids. CDR3 sequence (DNA): TGTGCCATCAGTGAGTCGACTAGCGGGGCCGAGGGGCAGTTCTTC. As protein: CAISESTSGAEGQFF.

This clone was counted once. The CDR3 region is CSAGGGSRNNSPLHF. The CDR3 DNA is TGCAGTGCTGGTGGGGGGTCCAGGAATAATTCACCCCTCCACTTT. This sequence joins TRBV20-1 and TRBJ1-6, with D possibly matching TRBD1 (5 bases). The CDR3 is made up of 15 amino acids. CDR1 and CDR2 (germline): DFQATT, SNEGSKA (reference sequence). Trimming removed 5 bases from V and 5 bases from J, with 16 bases in between.

The chain is built from TRBV12-5 and TRBJ1-4; 7 positions match TRBD1. V dropped 1 base and J dropped 7; count of bases not matched to a gene: 6. Per the germline V gene, CDR1 is LGHNT and CDR2 is FRNRAP. This CDR3 spans 15 amino acids. The CDR3 sequence is CASGLGEGAGEKLFF. As DNA, the CDR3 is TGTGCTAGTGGTTTGGGGGAGGGGGCCGGTGAAAAACTGTTTTTT. Full variable domain (rest looked up from reference TRBV12-5 and TRBJ1-4): DARVTQTPRHKVTEMGQEVTMRCQPILGHNTVFWYRQTMMQGLELLAYFRNRAPLDDSGMPKDRFSAEMPDATLATLKIQPSEPRDSAVYFCASGLGEGAGEKLFFGSGTQLSVL.

This clone was counted only a few times. J is TRBJ1-1 and V is TRBV7-2; no reliable D call. Trimming pared 1 base from V and 4 bases from J, leaving 10 bases between. Germline-derived CDR1 and CDR2 are SGHTA and FQGNSA. The CDR3 totals 14 residues. CDR3 amino acids: CASSLVRGATEAFF. DNA for the CDR3: TGTGCCAGCAGCTTAGTACGTGGCGCCACTGAAGCTTTCTTT. The full variable domain, completed using reference TRBV7-2 and TRBJ1-1, is GAGVSQSPSNKVTEKGKDVELRCDPISGHTALYWYRQSLGQGLEFLIYFQGNSAPDKSGLPSDRFSAERTGGSVSTLTIQRTQQEDSAVYLCASSLVRGATEAFFGQGTRLTVV.

The chain joins TRBV7-2 to TRBJ1-2, with TRBD1 as a possible D gene (6 bases). The CDR3 runs 13 residues. Germline V lookup: CDR1 SGHTA, CDR2 FQGNSA. Between the trimmed V and J ends, which lost 5 bases and 6 bases, there was a span of 13 bases. CDR3 sequence reads: CASSPPGANGYTF. The CDR3 nucleotides read TGTGCCAGCAGCCCCCCGGGGGCTAATGGCTACACCTTC.